This TCR beta chain was identified during a study of shared clonotypes between healthy human individuals. Whole-study context: Donors had three CD4 naive, three CD4 memory, two CD8 naive and one CD8 memory plate apiece.

TCRdb's copy holds only in-frame clones and misses some; the assay was immunoSEQ multiplex PCR. The sample shows 2 million to 3 million clones, roughly 93% of them seen only once. The length of the CDR3 is 15 residues. This clone was detected only once. The target antigen is unknown. Whole-study results and caveats: What naive subsets generally showed was a larger estimated richness than memory subsets showed. Rarefaction demonstrated incomplete sorted-subset sequencing despite large depth.

The donors were adults (healthy and HIV-negative) with no recent acute infections or vaccinations. The genes are TRBV21-1 and TRBJ1-1. TRBV21-1 constitutes a pseudogene. This TCR was recovered from a man aged 18 to 29 in good health. Some clones in this sample may be carry-over from other donors' samples. The sequencing input was naive CD4+ T cells from PBMCs. Subset specified: CD45RA+ positively selected. CDR3 protein: CASSKRGRLNTEAFF. The CDR3 bases are TGTGCCAGCAGCAAGAGGGGCAGACTGAACACTGAAGCTTTCTTT.